This TCR beta chain was obtained from a study of cytomegalovirus exposure and HLA in healthy donors. PCR primers comprised 60 Vbeta and 13 Jbeta primers. Clones were read by immunoSEQ multiplex PCR, and TCRdb kept only the in-frame ones, dropping some. The table has roughly 120,000 clones, about 73% seen once. Per germline, CDR1 SGHTA and CDR2 FQGNSA. V gave up 7 bases and J gave up 7 bases; unmatched junction bases: 13. CDR3 length: 14 residues. The genes are TRBV7-2 and TRBJ2-7; the match to TRBD2 covers 7 bases. The sample was PBMCs. This sequence originates from a woman between 45 and 65 years old in good health and CMV-seropositive. Written as DNA, the CDR3 is TGTGCCAGCACCACCCCCGGGGGGAGTCGGGAGCAGTACTTC. It is translated as CASTTPGGSREQYF.